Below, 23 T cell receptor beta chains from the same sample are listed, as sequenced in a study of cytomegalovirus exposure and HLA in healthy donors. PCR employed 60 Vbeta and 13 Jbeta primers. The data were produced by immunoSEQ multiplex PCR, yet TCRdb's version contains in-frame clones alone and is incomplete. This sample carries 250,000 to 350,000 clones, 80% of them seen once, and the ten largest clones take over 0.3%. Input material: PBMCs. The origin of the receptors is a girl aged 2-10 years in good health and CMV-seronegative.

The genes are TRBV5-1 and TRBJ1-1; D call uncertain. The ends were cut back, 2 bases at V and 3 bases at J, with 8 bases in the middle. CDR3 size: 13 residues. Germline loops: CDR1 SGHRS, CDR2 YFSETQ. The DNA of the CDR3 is TGCGCCAGCAGCTTATCGCCGGACACTGAAGCTTTCTTT. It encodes CASSLSPDTEAFF.

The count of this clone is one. CDR3 amino acids: CASSYSGGSANEKLFF. CDR3 DNA: TGTGCCAGCAGTTACTCTGGAGGGTCGGCTAATGAAAAACTGTTTTTT. The chain recombines TRBV6-5 with TRBJ1-4; D remains ambiguous. The CDR3 is 16 amino acids. Germline V lookup: CDR1 MNHEY, CDR2 SVGAGI. The V and J ends lost 0 bases and 3 bases respectively, with 11 bases between them.

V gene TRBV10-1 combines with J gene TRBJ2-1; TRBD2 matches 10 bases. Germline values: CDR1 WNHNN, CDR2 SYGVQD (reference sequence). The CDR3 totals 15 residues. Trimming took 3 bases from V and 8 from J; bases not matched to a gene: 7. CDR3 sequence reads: CASSDKREGRDEQFF. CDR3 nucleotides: TGCGCCAGCAGTGATAAGCGGGAGGGACGTGATGAGCAGTTCTTC.

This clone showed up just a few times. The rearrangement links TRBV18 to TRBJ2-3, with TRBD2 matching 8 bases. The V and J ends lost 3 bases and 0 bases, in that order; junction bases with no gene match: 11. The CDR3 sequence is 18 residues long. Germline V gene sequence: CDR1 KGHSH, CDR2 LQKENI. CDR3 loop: CASSPSSASGPSTDTQYF. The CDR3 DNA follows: TGTGCCAGCTCACCCAGCTCGGCTAGCGGGCCTAGCACAGATACGCAGTATTTT.

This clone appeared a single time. As DNA, the CDR3 is TGTGCCAGCAGCTTAGGATCGAGTGAGCAGTTCTTC. Translating it yields CASSLGSSEQFF. The rearrangement joins TRBV7-6 to TRBJ2-1; D is ambiguous. Germline V gives CDR1 SGHVS, CDR2 FNYEAQ. Trimming stripped 1 base from V and 9 bases from J, with 7 bases between. CDR3 length: 12 amino acids.

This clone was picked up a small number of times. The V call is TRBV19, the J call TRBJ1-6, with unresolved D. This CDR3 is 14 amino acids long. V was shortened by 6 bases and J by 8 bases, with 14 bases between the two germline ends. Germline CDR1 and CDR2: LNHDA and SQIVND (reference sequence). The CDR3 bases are TGTGCCAGTAGACCCTCGGGGTGGGATTCACCCCTCCACTTT. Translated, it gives CASRPSGWDSPLHF.

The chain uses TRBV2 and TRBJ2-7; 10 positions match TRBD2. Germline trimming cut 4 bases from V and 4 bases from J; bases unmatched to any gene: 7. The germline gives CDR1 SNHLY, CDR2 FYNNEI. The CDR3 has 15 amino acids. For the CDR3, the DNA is TGTGCCAGCAGTGGCAGCGGGAGGGCAACGTACGAGCAGTACTTC. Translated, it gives CASSGSGRATYEQYF.

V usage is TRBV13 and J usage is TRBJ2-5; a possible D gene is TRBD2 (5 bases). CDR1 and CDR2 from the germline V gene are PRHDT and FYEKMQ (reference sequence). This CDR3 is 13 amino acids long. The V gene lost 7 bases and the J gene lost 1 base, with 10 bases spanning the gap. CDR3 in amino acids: CASKSGGQETQYF. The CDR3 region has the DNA TGTGCCAGCAAAAGCGGAGGCCAAGAGACCCAGTACTTC.

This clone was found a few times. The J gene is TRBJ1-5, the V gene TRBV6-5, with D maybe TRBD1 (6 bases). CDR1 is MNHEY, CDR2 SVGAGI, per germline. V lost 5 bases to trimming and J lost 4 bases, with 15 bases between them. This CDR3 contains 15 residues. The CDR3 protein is CASSPPGTRNQPQHF. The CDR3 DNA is TGTGCCAGCAGTCCTCCCGGGACACGGAATCAGCCCCAGCATTTT.

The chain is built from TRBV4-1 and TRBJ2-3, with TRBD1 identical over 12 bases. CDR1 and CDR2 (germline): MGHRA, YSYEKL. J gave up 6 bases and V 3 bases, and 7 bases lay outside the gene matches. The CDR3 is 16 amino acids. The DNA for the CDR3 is TGCGCCAGCAGCCAGCCGGGACAGGGGGCGCGTGATACGCAGTATTTT. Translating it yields CASSQPGQGARDTQYF.

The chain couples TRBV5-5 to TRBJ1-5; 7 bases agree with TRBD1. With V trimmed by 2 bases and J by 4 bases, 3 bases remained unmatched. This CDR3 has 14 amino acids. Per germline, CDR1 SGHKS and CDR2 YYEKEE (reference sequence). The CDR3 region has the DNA TGTGCCAGCAGCTTAACAGGGGCTAATCAGCCCCAGCATTTT. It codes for CASSLTGANQPQHF.

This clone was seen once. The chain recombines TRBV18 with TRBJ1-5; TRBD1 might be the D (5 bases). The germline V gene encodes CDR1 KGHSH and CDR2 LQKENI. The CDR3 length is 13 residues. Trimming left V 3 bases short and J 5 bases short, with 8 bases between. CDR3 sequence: CASSPRVDQPQHF. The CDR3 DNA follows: TGTGCCAGCTCACCCAGGGTTGATCAGCCCCAGCATTTT.

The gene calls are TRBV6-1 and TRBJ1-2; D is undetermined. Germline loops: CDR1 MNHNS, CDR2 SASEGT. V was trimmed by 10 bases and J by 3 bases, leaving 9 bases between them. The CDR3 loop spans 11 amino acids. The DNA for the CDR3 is TGTGCCACCGAACAGTACTATGGCTACACCTTC. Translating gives CATEQYYGYTF.

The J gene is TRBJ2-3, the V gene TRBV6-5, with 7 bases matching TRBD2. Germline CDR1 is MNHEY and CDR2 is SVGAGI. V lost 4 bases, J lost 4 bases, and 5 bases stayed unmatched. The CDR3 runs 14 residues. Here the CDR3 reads CASSLGGGADTQYF. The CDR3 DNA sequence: TGTGCCAGCAGTTTGGGGGGGGGTGCAGATACGCAGTATTTT.

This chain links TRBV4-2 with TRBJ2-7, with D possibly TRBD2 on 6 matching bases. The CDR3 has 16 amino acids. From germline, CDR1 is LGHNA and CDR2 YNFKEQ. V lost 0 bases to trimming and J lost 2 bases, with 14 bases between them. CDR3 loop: CASSQDRGLGPYEQYF. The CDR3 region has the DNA TGTGCCAGCAGCCAAGATCGGGGGTTGGGGCCCTACGAGCAGTACTTC.

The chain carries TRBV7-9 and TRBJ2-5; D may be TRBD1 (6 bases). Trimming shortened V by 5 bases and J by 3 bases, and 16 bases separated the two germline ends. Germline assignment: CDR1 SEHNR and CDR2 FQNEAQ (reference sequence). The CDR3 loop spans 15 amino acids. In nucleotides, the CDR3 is TGTGCCAGCAGCCGAGACAGGACTTTTAAAGAGACCCAGTACTTC. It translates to CASSRDRTFKETQYF.

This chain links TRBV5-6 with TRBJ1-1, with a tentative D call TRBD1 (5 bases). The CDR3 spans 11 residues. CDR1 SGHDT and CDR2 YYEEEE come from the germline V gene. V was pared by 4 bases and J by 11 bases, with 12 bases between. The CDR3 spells CASSLGGRAFF. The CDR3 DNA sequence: TGTGCCAGCAGCCTGGGGGGGAGGGCTTTCTTT.

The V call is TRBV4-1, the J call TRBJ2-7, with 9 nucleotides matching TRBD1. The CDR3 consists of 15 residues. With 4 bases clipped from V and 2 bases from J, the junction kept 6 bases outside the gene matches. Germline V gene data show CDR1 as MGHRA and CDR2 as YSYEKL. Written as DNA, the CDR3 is TGCGCCAGCAGCCCCAACGACAGGGGGACCTACGAGCAGTACTTC. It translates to CASSPNDRGTYEQYF.

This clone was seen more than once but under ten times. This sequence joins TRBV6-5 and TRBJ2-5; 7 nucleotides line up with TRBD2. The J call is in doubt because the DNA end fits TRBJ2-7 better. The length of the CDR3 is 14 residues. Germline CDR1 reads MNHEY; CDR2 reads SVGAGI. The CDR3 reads CASSYLAGPNEQYF. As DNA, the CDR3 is TGTGCCAGCAGTTACTTAGCGGGTCCTAACGAGCAGTACTTC.

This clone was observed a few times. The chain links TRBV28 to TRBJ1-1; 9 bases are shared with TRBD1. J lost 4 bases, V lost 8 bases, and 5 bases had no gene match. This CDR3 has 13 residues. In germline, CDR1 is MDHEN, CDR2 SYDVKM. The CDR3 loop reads CASPGQGGTEAFF. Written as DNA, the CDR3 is TGTGCCAGCCCGGGACAGGGAGGCACTGAAGCTTTCTTT. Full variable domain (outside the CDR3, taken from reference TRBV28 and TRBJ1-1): DVKVTQSSRYLVKRTGEKVFLECVQDMDHENMFWYRQDPGLGLRLIYFSYDVKMKEKGDIPEGYSVSREKKERFSLILESASTNQTSMYLCASPGQGGTEAFFGQGTRLTVV.

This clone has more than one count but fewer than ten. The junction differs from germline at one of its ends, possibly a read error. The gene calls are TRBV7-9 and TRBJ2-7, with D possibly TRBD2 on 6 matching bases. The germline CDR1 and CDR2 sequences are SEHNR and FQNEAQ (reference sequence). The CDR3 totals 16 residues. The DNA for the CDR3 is TGTTCCAGCAGCTTAGTGACACGGGGCGGGAAAGGGGAGCAGTACTTC. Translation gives CSSSLVTRGGKGEQYF.

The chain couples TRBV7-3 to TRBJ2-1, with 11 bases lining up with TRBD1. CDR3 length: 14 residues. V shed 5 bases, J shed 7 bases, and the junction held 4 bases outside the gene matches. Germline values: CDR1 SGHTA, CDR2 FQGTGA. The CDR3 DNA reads TGTGCCAGCAGCATGGGACAGGGGGAAAATGAGCAGTTCTTC. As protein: CASSMGQGENEQFF.

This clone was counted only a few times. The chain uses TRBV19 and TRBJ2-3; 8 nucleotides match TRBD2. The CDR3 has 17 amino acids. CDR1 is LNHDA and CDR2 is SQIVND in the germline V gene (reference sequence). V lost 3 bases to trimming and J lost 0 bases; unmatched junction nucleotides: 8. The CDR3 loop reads CASSIVAGSRSTDTQYF. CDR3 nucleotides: TGTGCCAGTAGTATCGTAGCGGGGTCGCGTAGCACAGATACGCAGTATTTT.